Shown below are 23 T cell receptor beta chains from a single sample sequenced in a study of cytomegalovirus exposure and HLA in healthy donors (dated by TCRdb to about 2017). Libraries were constructed by the immunoSEQ multiplex PCR assay. The multiplex PCR relied on a mix of 60 forward primers for TCR Vbeta segments and 13 reverse primers for TCR Jbeta segments. TCRdb stores this immuneACCESS table with in-frame sequences only. Part of the clones is absent; in the studies checked, under half of the shortfall reflects unresolved V genes, and no reason is known for the rest. The sample's own table lists 95,000 to 150,000 clones. The leading ten clones occupy more than 0.8% of the sample. Input material: PBMCs. The origin of the receptors is a man younger than 30 in good health and CMV-seronegative.

The genes are TRBV18 and TRBJ2-3; D call uncertain. The V end lost 3 bases, the J end lost 5 bases, and 9 bases lay between the germline ends. Germline CDR1 is KGHSH and CDR2 is LQKENI. The CDR3 is 13 amino acids. The CDR3 bases are TGTGCCAGCTCACCCGGTCGCCAAGATACGCAGTATTTT. Protein: CASSPGRQDTQYF.

V and J are TRBV30 and TRBJ2-3; 7 positions agree with TRBD2. Germline CDR1 GTSNPN, CDR2 SVGIG (reference sequence). This CDR3 has 15 amino acids. The J segment lost 2 bases and the V segment lost 0 bases, leaving 5 bases of the junction unmatched. The CDR3 region is CAWSVASGHTDTQYF. The CDR3 DNA sequence: TGTGCCTGGAGTGTGGCTAGCGGACACACAGATACGCAGTATTTT.

As DNA, the CDR3 is TGTGCCAGCAGCCCTAGTTCCGGATTCTCCTACAATGAGCAGTTCTTC. This translates into CASSPSSGFSYNEQFF. The V and J genes are TRBV11-3 and TRBJ2-1; no clear D gene. CDR3 length equals 16 residues. V gave up 5 bases and J gave up 0 bases, with 14 bases separating them. Germline V CDR1 and CDR2: SGHNT, YENEEA.

This chain joins TRBV28 and TRBJ1-5; D remains ambiguous. Germline V gene lookup returns CDR1 MDHEN and CDR2 SYDVKM. The V and J ends lost 5 bases and 5 bases respectively, with 10 bases between them. The CDR3 sequence is 13 residues long. The DNA of the CDR3 is TGTGCCAGCAGTCCCAGGTTCGATCAGCCCCAGCATTTT. It encodes CASSPRFDQPQHF.

The gene calls are TRBV7-9 and TRBJ2-7; 12 bases align to TRBD2. Germline V lookup: CDR1 SEHNR, CDR2 FQNEAQ (reference sequence). The CDR3 is 14 residues long. The junction had 1 base not matched to a gene; V was cut back by 5 bases and J by 2 bases. CDR3 sequence: CASSPSGGAYEQYF. Here the CDR3 DNA reads TGTGCCAGCAGCCCTAGCGGGGGGGCCTACGAGCAGTACTTC. The variable domain in full, completed from reference TRBV7-9 and TRBJ2-7, reads DTGVSQNPRHKITKRGQNVTFRCDPISEHNRLYWYRQTLGQGPEFLTYFQNEAQLEKSRLLSDRFSAERPKGSFSTLEIQRTEQGDSAMYLCASSPSGGAYEQYFGPGTRLTVT.

In nucleotides, the CDR3 is TGTGCCAGCAGTGATGAAGGGACAGGGGCCTACAATGAGCAGTTCTTC. It translates to CASSDEGTGAYNEQFF. The chain couples TRBV6-1 to TRBJ2-1, with 10 bases matching TRBD1. This CDR3 has 16 amino acids. CDR1 and CDR2 (germline): MNHNS, SASEGT. V lost 3 bases, J lost 2 bases, and 4 bases stayed unmatched.

The chain combines TRBV9 with TRBJ1-2, with D perhaps matching TRBD1 (5 bases). The germline V gene has CDR1 SGDLS and CDR2 YYNGEE. There are 15 residues in the CDR3. V lost 4 bases and J lost 5, with 18 bases in between. CDR3: CASSFPAGKEYGYTF. CDR3 in DNA: TGTGCCAGCAGCTTTCCTGCAGGGAAGGAATATGGCTACACCTTC.

V is TRBV5-1 and J is TRBJ2-5, with 7 bases fitting TRBD2. Judging by the DNA end, TRBJ2-7 fits better; the J call may be wrong. Germline CDR1 SGHRS, CDR2 YFSETQ. The CDR3 runs 14 residues. The DNA of the CDR3 is TGCGCCAGCAGCTTGGCGGAGCGGGGTAACGAGCAGTACTTC. Protein product: CASSLAERGNEQYF.

The chain recombines TRBV5-1 with TRBJ2-7; D may be TRBD2 (6 bases). Trimming removed 4 bases from V and 4 bases from J, with 18 bases in between. The germline V gene has CDR1 SGHRS and CDR2 YFSETQ. This CDR3 has 15 residues. CDR3 sequence (DNA): TGCGCCAGCAGCGGAACGGGACTTCCTGAGTACGAGCAGTACTTC. Amino acid sequence: CASSGTGLPEYEQYF.

The rearrangement links TRBV19 to TRBJ1-5, with D tentatively TRBD1 (6 bases). The germline CDR1 and CDR2 sequences are LNHDA and SQIVND (reference sequence). The CDR3 totals 13 residues. Trimming shortened V by 4 bases and J by 10 bases, and 14 bases separated the two germline ends. The CDR3 loop is CASSKYREGPQHF. In DNA, the CDR3 is TGTGCCAGTAGTAAGTACAGGGAAGGACCCCAGCATTTT.

The V gene is TRBV5-4, the J gene TRBJ2-7, with 8 nucleotides matching TRBD1. J lost 3 bases, V lost 4 bases, and 3 bases had no gene match. The germline V gene encodes CDR1 SGHNT and CDR2 YYREEE (reference sequence). The CDR3 is 13 amino acids. The DNA of the CDR3 is TGTGCCAGCAGCCTGACAGGGGTCTACGAGCAGTACTTC. It encodes CASSLTGVYEQYF.

The chain carries TRBV11-3 and TRBJ2-7; perhaps TRBD1 as D (6 bases). The CDR3 runs to 15 residues. Trimming pared 0 bases from V and 5 bases from J, leaving 14 bases between. Germline V gene data show CDR1 as SGHNT and CDR2 as YENEEA. The DNA for the CDR3 is TGTGCCAGCAGCTTAGATTCCAGGGGCCCAGACGAGCAGTACTTC. Protein sequence: CASSLDSRGPDEQYF.

This rearrangement joins TRBV7-9 to TRBJ2-7; possibly TRBD2 for D (5 bases). Germline V gene lookup returns CDR1 SEHNR and CDR2 FQNEAQ (reference sequence). The V and J ends lost 11 bases and 0 bases respectively, with 14 bases between them. The CDR3 runs 13 residues. The CDR3 DNA reads as TGTGCCTCAAGAGGGAATGTCTCCTACGAGCAGTACTTC. As protein: CASRGNVSYEQYF.

V usage is TRBV15 and J usage is TRBJ1-6; 8 bases fit TRBD1. Germline V gene sequence: CDR1 LNHNV, CDR2 YYDKDF (reference sequence). CDR3 length equals 14 residues. Germline trimming cut 3 bases from V and 8 bases from J; bases unmatched to any gene: 3. CDR3 loop: CATSSDRGDSPLHF. CDR3 in DNA: TGTGCCACCAGCAGTGACAGGGGAGATTCACCCCTCCACTTT.

The V and J genes are TRBV19 and TRBJ2-5; 7 bases fit TRBD2. Germline V gene sequence: CDR1 LNHDA, CDR2 SQIVND (reference sequence). The CDR3 is 22 residues long. The V segment lost 5 bases and the J segment 3 bases; nucleotides outside the gene matches: 30. The CDR3, as DNA: TGTGCCAGTAGTGGAGTCCCACTTGGGTCTCACGGACCCGGGACTACCAAAGAGACCCAGTACTTC. This encodes CASSGVPLGSHGPGTTKETQYF.

The CDR3 region has the DNA TGTGCCAGCAGCTTACTAGCGGGAGGCCGGGAGACCCAGTACTTC. Translation: CASSLLAGGRETQYF. The genes are TRBV13 and TRBJ2-5; 11 positions match TRBD2. After removal of 2 bases from V and 5 bases from J, the junction contained 4 bases not matched to a gene. Germline-derived CDR1 and CDR2 are PRHDT and FYEKMQ (reference sequence). This CDR3 is 15 amino acids long. The complete variable domain, with remaining parts taken from reference TRBV13 and TRBJ2-5, reads AAGVIQSPRHLIKEKRETATLKCYPIPRHDTVYWYQQGPGQDPQFLISFYEKMQSDKGSIPDRFSAQQFSDYHSELNMSSLELGDSALYFCASSLLAGGRETQYFGPGTRLLVL.

The V gene is TRBV5-1, the J gene TRBJ2-1, with 9 bases that match TRBD2. The V and J ends lost 0 bases and 6 bases, in that order; junction bases with no gene match: 4. The CDR3 sequence is 15 residues long. Germline lookup yields CDR1 SGHRS and CDR2 YFSETQ. As DNA, the CDR3 is TGCGCCAGCAGCTTGGCCCTAGCGGGGACCAATGAGCAGTTCTTC. This gives the protein CASSLALAGTNEQFF.

The DNA for the CDR3 is TGTGCCAGCAGTGAACTAGCGGGAGGGTTTTACAATGAGCAGTTCTTC. This sequence encodes CASSELAGGFYNEQFF. The rearrangement links TRBV2 to TRBJ2-1, with TRBD2 matching over 12 bases. This CDR3 is built from 16 residues. Losses at the gene ends were 2 bases for V and 4 bases for J; bases not matched to a gene: 3. Per germline, CDR1 SNHLY and CDR2 FYNNEI.

The chain's CDR3 is CASSYQTENTEAFF. CDR3 nucleotide sequence: TGTGCCAGCAGTTACCAAACAGAGAACACTGAAGCTTTCTTT. The chain joins TRBV6-6 to TRBJ1-1, with D hard to call. Germline V lookup: CDR1 MNHNY, CDR2 SVGAGI (reference sequence). This CDR3 region has 14 residues. Trimming stripped 2 bases from V and 1 base from J, with 8 bases between.

The rearrangement links TRBV15 to TRBJ1-1; D not certain. The CDR3 has 13 residues. The V and J ends lost 1 base and 5 bases respectively, with 8 bases between them. Germline V gene data show CDR1 as LNHNV and CDR2 as YYDKDF (reference sequence). The CDR3 DNA is TGTGCCACCAGCAGAGTAGCGGCTACTGAAGCTTTCTTT. Residues: CATSRVAATEAFF.

J is TRBJ2-1 and V is TRBV9, with 8 bases that match TRBD1. The CDR3 covers 15 residues. With 3 bases clipped from V and 3 bases from J, the junction kept 5 bases outside the gene matches. Germline V CDR1 and CDR2: SGDLS, YYNGEE. The CDR3: CASSATGGYYNEQFF. The DNA for the CDR3 is TGTGCCAGCAGCGCTACAGGGGGATACTACAATGAGCAGTTCTTC.

The chain combines TRBV6-4 with TRBJ2-5; 11 bases fit TRBD2. This CDR3 comprises 15 residues. V trimming: 5 bases; J trimming: 5 bases; junction bases outside the gene matches: 7. Germline loops: CDR1 MRHNA, CDR2 SNTAGT. The CDR3 reads CASSLSGGASETQYF. Written as DNA, the CDR3 is TGTGCCAGCAGTCTTAGCGGGGGGGCCTCGGAGACCCAGTACTTC.

This chain joins TRBV29-1 and TRBJ1-2; perhaps TRBD1 as D (6 bases). This CDR3 spans 13 amino acids. V was pared by 7 bases and J by 6 bases, with 18 bases between. The germline V gene encodes CDR1 SQVTM and CDR2 ANQGSEA. The CDR3 sequence: CSADPREGDGYTF. The CDR3 DNA sequence: TGCAGCGCCGACCCCAGGGAGGGGGATGGCTACACCTTC. Variable domain in full (rest from reference TRBV29-1 and TRBJ1-2): SAVISQKPSRDICQRGTSLTIQCQVDSQVTMMFWYRQQPGQSLTLIATANQGSEATYESGFVIDKFPISRPNLTFSTLTVSNMSPEDSSIYLCSADPREGDGYTFGSGTRLTVV.